This T cell receptor (beta chain) was captured by sequencing in a study of radiotherapy plus CTLA-4 blockade in lung cancer. Across the whole study: The study recorded objective responses in 15% to 20% of patients and disease control in about 30%.

This clone was detected only once. The antigen remains undetermined. Whole-study results and caveats: Peripheral blood showed expansion of tumor-derived TCR clones after radiotherapy and ipilimumab. Per reports, early blood T cell clone dynamics, plus interferon-beta, forecast response most strongly.

Each patient with chemo-refractory metastatic non-small-cell lung cancer was treated with focal radiation plus CTLA-4 blockade using ipilimumab. Trimming removed 4 bases from V and 10 bases from J, with 11 bases in between. This CDR3 is 13 amino acids long. Looked up from germline, CDR1 is SGHAT and CDR2 is FQNNGV. Profiled with immunoSEQ multiplex PCR; TCRdb holds only in-frame clones, not every one. The sample holds 40,000 to 55,000 clones, less than 90% seen once. The chain links TRBV11-2 to TRBJ1-6; D gene unclear. The sequencing used peripheral blood, collected from a patient treated with radiotherapy plus ipilimumab. This clonotype was sampled from a human donor with non-small cell lung cancer that progressed on radiotherapy plus ipilimumab. Some clones in this sample may be carry-over from other donors' samples. CDR3 DNA: TGTGCCAGCAGCTCCGCCCTGAGGTCACCCCTCCACTTT. It specifies CASSSALRSPLHF.